This T cell receptor (beta chain) was profiled in a study of Graves' ophthalmopathy and Graves' hyperthyroidism. Study results and limitations: Blood also carried most expanded thyroid clonotypes exceeding 0.001 frequency. Progression of ophthalmopathy was predicted by the model with less than 71% sensitivity and around 77% specificity.

The study enrolled ophthalmopathy donors with moderate-to-severe activity, CAS ≥3, NOSPECS ≥4 and duration under 3 months. Pregnant or lactating patients and those with other autoimmune diseases or uncontrolled infections were excluded. Transcripts of RNA were the source for amplifying TCR beta CDR3 regions. HTBI primers served in a first-round RT-PCR, which a second-round multiplex PCR followed. TCRdb re-analysed the multiplex PCR reads in MiXCR, keeping a single row per CDR3 protein. The profile shows almost 750,000 distinct CDR3 sequences, roughly two fifths of them singletons. Trimming cost V 5 bases and J 3 bases, with 28 bases left between them. Germline V gives CDR1 SEHNR, CDR2 FQNEAQ (reference sequence). The CDR3 has 19 residues. A few counts support this clonotype. Its matching antigen is unknown.

Specimen: peripheral blood. The TCR was taken from an adult man with Graves' ophthalmopathy. The J gene is TRBJ2-5, the V gene TRBV7-9, with D tentatively TRBD1 or TRBD2 (6 bases each). The CDR3 sequence: CASSAPPWGAGPHEETQYF. CDR3 in DNA: TGTGCCAGCAGCGCACCACCGTGGGGGGCGGGCCCCCACGAAGAGACCCAGTACTTC.